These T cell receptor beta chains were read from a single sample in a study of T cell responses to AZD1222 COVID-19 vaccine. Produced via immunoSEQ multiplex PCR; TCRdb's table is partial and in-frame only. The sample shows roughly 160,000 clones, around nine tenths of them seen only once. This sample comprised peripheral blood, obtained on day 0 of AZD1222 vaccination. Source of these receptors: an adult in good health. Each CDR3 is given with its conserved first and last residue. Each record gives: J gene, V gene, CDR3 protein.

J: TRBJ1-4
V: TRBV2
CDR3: CASSEVTTGEKLFF

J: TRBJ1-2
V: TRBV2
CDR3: CASSENQVYTF

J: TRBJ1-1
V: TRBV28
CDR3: CASSTRDRGRGGSEAFF

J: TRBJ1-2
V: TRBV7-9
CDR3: CASSSQGDGYTF

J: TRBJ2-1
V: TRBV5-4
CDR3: CASRSGGAGKSNEQFF

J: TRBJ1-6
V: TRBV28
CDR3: CASTPSEASGNSPLHF

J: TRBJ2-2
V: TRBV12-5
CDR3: CASGLVGGSGELFF

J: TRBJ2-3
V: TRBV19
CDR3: CASRFSTTDTQYF

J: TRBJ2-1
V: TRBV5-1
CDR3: CASSLVAGGPGNEQFF

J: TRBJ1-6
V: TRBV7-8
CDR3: CAVAGGHSPLHF

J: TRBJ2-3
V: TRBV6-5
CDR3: CASRQGTSTDTQYF

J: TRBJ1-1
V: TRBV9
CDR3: CASSAETGTGLLF

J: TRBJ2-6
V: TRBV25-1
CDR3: CASSYGFSGANVLTF

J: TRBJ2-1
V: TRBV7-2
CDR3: CASSRGQGAQNEQFF

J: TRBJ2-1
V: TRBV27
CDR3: CASNPLAPLKSGYNEQFF

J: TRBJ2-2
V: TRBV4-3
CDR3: CASSQDDGGSGELFF

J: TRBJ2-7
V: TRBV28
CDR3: CASTPGTAYEQYF

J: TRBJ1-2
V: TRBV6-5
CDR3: CASSFDLRTGLGGYTF

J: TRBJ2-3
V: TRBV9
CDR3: CASSGAGSQSPADTQYF

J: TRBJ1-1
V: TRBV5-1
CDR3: CASSLKGADTEAFF

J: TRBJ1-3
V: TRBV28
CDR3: CASSFPGGRRGNTIYF

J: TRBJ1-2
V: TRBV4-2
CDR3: CASSPSFPGADYGYTF

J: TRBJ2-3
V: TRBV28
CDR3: CASSLGALDTQYF

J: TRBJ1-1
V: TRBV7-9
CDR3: CASSPPAGRNTEAFF

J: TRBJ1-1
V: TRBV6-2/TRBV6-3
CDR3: CASSNSGGPGTEAFF

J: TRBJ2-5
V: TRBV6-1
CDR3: CASSETARVSAETQYF

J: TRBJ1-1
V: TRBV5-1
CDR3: CASSLSGVGTEAFF

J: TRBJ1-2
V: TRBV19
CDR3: CATSVVPYGYTF

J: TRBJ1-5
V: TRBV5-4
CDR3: CASSPDWNQPQHF

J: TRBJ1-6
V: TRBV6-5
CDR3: CASSRGQEPPLHF

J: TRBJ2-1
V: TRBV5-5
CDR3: CASLASRASSYNEQFF

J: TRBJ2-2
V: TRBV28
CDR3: CASSLSGGDTGELFF

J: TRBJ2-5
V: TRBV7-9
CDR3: CASSSPVGWETQYF

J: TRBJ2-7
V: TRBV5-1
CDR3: CASSWGGLAEGYEQYF

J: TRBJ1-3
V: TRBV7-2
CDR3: CASSLLGSGNTIYF

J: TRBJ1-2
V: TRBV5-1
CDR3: CASSLVPGPYGYTF

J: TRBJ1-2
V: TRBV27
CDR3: CASSLSTPQGAYGGYTF

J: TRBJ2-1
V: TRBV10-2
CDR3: CASSVQLAGSSYNEQFF